The next 8 T cell receptor beta chains were all read from a single sample in a study of T cells in Graves' hyperthyroidism and ophthalmopathy. Using RNA transcripts as the source, TCR beta CDR3 regions were amplified. The study used the HTBI primer set for a first-round RT-PCR of the TCR CDR3. MiXCR, run by TCRdb on the multiplex PCR reads, gives a single entry per CDR3 protein. Among under 600,000 distinct CDR3 sequences listed, 15% to 20% were seen once. Sequencing was done on a sample of blood. Receptors were obtained from a woman aged 40 to 50 with Graves' ophthalmopathy.

This clonotype was picked up many times. The chain employs TRBV2 and TRBJ1-5; D not resolved. There are 13 residues in the CDR3. Germline CDR1 is SNHLY and CDR2 is FYNNEI. The V and J ends lost 2 bases and 7 bases respectively, with 9 bases between them. CDR3 region: CASSETSSQPQHF. For the CDR3, the DNA is TGTGCCAGCAGTGAAACTAGCAGCCAGCCCCAGCATTTT.

The V and J genes are TRBV20-1 and TRBJ1-1; TRBD1 is a possible D gene (5 bases). The ends were cut back, 2 bases at V and 3 bases at J, with 16 bases in the middle. Germline loops: CDR1 DFQATT, CDR2 SNEGSKA (reference sequence). The CDR3 runs 15 residues. The CDR3 region has the DNA TGCAGTGCTAGAATCCCACGACAGAGAGACACTGAAGCTTTCTTT. The encoded protein is CSARIPRQRDTEAFF.

V is TRBV6-1 and J is TRBJ1-3; perhaps TRBD1 as D (6 bases). Germline CDR1 reads MNHNS; CDR2 reads SASEGT. The CDR3 spans 17 residues. The V end was cut by 6 bases, the J end by 3 bases, with 21 bases between. CDR3 DNA sequence: TGTGCCAGCAGCTCTAGGTCGGCACAGGGCGGTGGAAACACCATATATTTT. Residues: CASSSRSAQGGGNTIYF.

This clonotype came up many times. The chain links TRBV9 to TRBJ2-5; 14 bases line up with TRBD2. The V gene's germline CDR1 is SGDLS and CDR2 YYNGEE. The CDR3 extends over 16 amino acids. After removal of 3 bases from V and 7 bases from J, the junction contained 8 bases not matched to a gene. The CDR3 here is CASSAGTSGRWATQYF. In nucleotides, the CDR3 is TGTGCCAGCAGCGCTGGGACTAGCGGGAGATGGGCGACCCAGTACTTC.

The chain is built from TRBV6-6 and TRBJ2-7; the match to TRBD2 covers 7 bases. Germline values: CDR1 MNHNY, CDR2 SVGAGI (reference sequence). V was pared by 0 bases and J by 2 bases, with 4 bases of the junction left unmatched. This CDR3 has 15 amino acids. CDR3 nucleotides: TGTGCCAGCAGTTACTCTTGGGGGGGGACCTACGAGCAGTACTTC. This codes for CASSYSWGGTYEQYF.

Ten or more counts support this clonotype. The rearrangement uses TRBV3-1 and TRBJ1-2, with D uncertain. Germline assignment: CDR1 LGHDT and CDR2 YNNKEL (reference sequence). The V end lost 8 bases, the J end lost 1 base, and 5 bases lay between the germline ends. The CDR3 extends over 11 amino acids. The CDR3 protein is CASANNYGYTF. CDR3 sequence (DNA): TGTGCCAGCGCCAATAACTATGGCTACACCTTC.

This clonotype was picked up a small number of times. V is TRBV20-1 and J is TRBJ2-1; TRBD2 is a possible D gene (5 bases). The germline CDR1 and CDR2 sequences are DFQATT and SNEGSKA (reference sequence). V was shortened by 3 bases and J by 8 bases, with 14 bases between the two germline ends. This CDR3 comprises 13 residues. CDR3 in amino acids: CSARRVAMDEQFF. CDR3 DNA: TGCAGTGCTAGGAGGGTAGCGATGGATGAGCAGTTCTTC.

The chain couples TRBV29-1 to TRBJ2-2, with TRBD1 identical over 9 bases. V lost 6 bases, J lost 1 base, and 3 bases stayed unmatched. This CDR3 has 14 amino acids. From germline, CDR1 is SQVTM and CDR2 ANQGSEA. The CDR3, as DNA: TGCAGCGTCCTGGGACAGGGGAACACCGGGGAGCTGTTTTTT. Translated, it gives CSVLGQGNTGELFF.